These 9 T cell receptor beta chains were sequenced from one sample in a study of CD8 T cells in ankylosing spondylitis. MiXCR, applied by TCRdb to the 5' RACE reads, yields one record per CDR3 protein. The sample lists 120,000 to 150,000 distinct CDR3 sequences; approximately 9.2% were seen once. The sequencing input was synovial fluid, either unsorted or a sorted T cell fraction (not recorded which). Every receptor here comes from a male donor with ankylosing spondylitis.

The table lists this clonotype with many counts. The chain employs TRBV6-6 and TRBJ2-1; D uncertain. Looked up from germline, CDR1 is MNHNY and CDR2 is SVGAGI (reference sequence). CDR3 size: 13 residues. Trimming cost V 5 bases and J 1 base, with 6 bases left between them. The CDR3 loop is CASSPQSYNEQFF. The DNA of the CDR3 is TGTGCCAGCAGTCCCCAGTCCTACAATGAGCAGTTCTTC.

This clonotype occurred once. At one boundary the junction diverges from the germline segment, which might be a read error. The rearrangement joins TRBV3-1 to TRBJ1-2; 9 bases align to TRBD1. The V gene's germline CDR1 is LGHDT and CDR2 YNNKEL (reference sequence). This CDR3 is 17 amino acids long. The CDR3 DNA follows: TGTGCCAGCTGCCAAGATCTAGGGACAGGGCTCTCCTATGGCTACACCTTC. It translates to CASCQDLGTGLSYGYTF.

This clonotype was picked up many times. The chain joins TRBV7-9 to TRBJ1-2, with D uncertain. The germline CDR1 and CDR2 sequences are SEHNR and FQNEAQ (reference sequence). V lost 2 bases and J 5 bases, leaving 15 bases between the germline ends. This CDR3 has 15 amino acids. The CDR3 DNA reads TGTGCCAGCAGCTTAAATAACCCCGACTCGTATGGCTACACCTTC. Translated: CASSLNNPDSYGYTF.

In its sample, this clonotype was seen many times. This sequence joins TRBV7-2 and TRBJ1-5; D not certain. This CDR3 has 15 residues. The V gene lost 1 base and the J gene lost 4 bases, with 11 bases spanning the gap. The V gene's germline CDR1 is SGHTA and CDR2 FQGNSA. CDR3 amino acids: CASSLVSSENQPQHF. The CDR3 DNA sequence: TGTGCCAGCAGCTTAGTGTCGTCCGAGAATCAGCCCCAGCATTTT.

About this clonotype itself: This clone may be a read error of a much larger clone one base away. J is TRBJ2-3 and V is TRBV28; 9 nucleotides align to TRBD1. Germline CDR1 reads MDHEN; CDR2 reads SYDVKM. The CDR3 extends over 14 amino acids. CDR3 coding DNA: TGTGCCAGCAGTTTAGGGGACAGGGCAAATACGCGGTATTTT. Residues: CASSLGDRANTRYF.

This clonotype has at least ten counts. The rearrangement uses TRBV20-1 and TRBJ1-5; possible D gene TRBD1, 5 bases. This CDR3 has 16 residues. With 1 base removed from V and 1 base from J, the gap between germline ends came to 14 bases. CDR1 is DFQATT, CDR2 SNEGSKA, per germline (reference sequence). CDR3 in amino acids: CSARAPFRQSNQPQHF. CDR3 bases: TGCAGTGCTAGAGCTCCCTTCCGACAGAGCAATCAGCCCCAGCATTTT.

The chain is built from TRBV7-2 and TRBJ1-1, with 7 bases aligning to TRBD1. The CDR3 spans 13 residues. Germline-derived CDR1 and CDR2 are SGHTA and FQGNSA. The junction had 2 bases not matched to a gene; V was cut back by 3 bases and J by 4 bases. CDR3 bases: TGTGCCAGCAGCTTCAAGGGGGCCACTGAAGCTTTCTTT. It translates to CASSFKGATEAFF.

The gene calls are TRBV3-1 and TRBJ2-1, with 8 bases identical to TRBD1. This CDR3 contains 15 residues. Germline values: CDR1 LGHDT, CDR2 YNNKEL (reference sequence). V gave up 3 bases and J gave up 4 bases; unmatched junction bases: 5. The CDR3 DNA reads TGTGCCAGCAGCCACCGACAGGGGAGTTACAATGAGCAGTTCTTC. Translated, it gives CASSHRQGSYNEQFF.

This clonotype was picked up many times. The J gene is TRBJ1-5, the V gene TRBV20-1, with unresolved D. This CDR3 comprises 12 residues. V was pared by 2 bases and J by 2 bases, with 4 bases between. CDR1 and CDR2 (germline): DFQATT, SNEGSKA (reference sequence). The CDR3 loop reads CSARMGNQPQHF. The CDR3 coding sequence is TGCAGTGCTAGAATGGGCAATCAGCCCCAGCATTTT.